This T cell receptor (beta chain) was obtained from a study of blood T cell repertoires in COVID-19. As for the study in general: The cDNA or gDNA used as material had been derived from T cells, B-cell-depleted T cells, or PBMCs.

CDR1 and CDR2 from the germline V gene are LNHDA and SQIVND (reference sequence). J was trimmed by 9 bases and V by 4 bases; bases with no gene match: 8. This CDR3 contains 14 residues. Generated by immunoSEQ multiplex PCR, the TCRdb table keeps only in-frame clones and is missing some. The data contain roughly 190,000 clones, 82% of them seen just once; the ten biggest clones take up approximately 8%. This chain connects TRBV19 to TRBJ1-5; 8 nucleotides match TRBD1. The sequence was collected from a woman aged 55-70 years with COVID-19, enrolled during active disease. The material sequenced was peripheral blood. This chain's CDR3 is CASSTRTGQPPQHF. CDR3 nucleotides: TGTGCCAGTAGTACCCGGACAGGGCAGCCGCCCCAGCATTTT.